This T cell receptor (beta chain) was sequenced in a study of neurological immune-mediated disorders. CDR1 and CDR2 from the germline V gene are SGHRS and YFSETQ. This CDR3 has 17 residues. J lost 3 bases, V lost 4 bases, and 11 bases had no gene match. This clonotype appeared many times. Described time point: longitudinal time-point 2. 2 million unsorted PBMCs were stored in RNAlater at -80 °C before RNA extraction. 5'RACE with 10-nucleotide random UMIs produced the cDNA. TCRdb re-called the 5' RACE reads with MiXCR, one entry per CDR3 protein. The sample includes about 60,000 distinct CDR3 sequences, 8.5% to 10% of them seen just once.

The sample taken for sequencing was PBMCs. The V and J genes are TRBV5-1 and TRBJ2-3, with 10 bases lining up with TRBD2. The receptor comes from a young man in good health. CDR3 amino acids: CASSPTSGDGRTDTQYF. In DNA, the CDR3 is TGCGCCAGCAGCCCCACTAGCGGGGACGGTCGGACAGATACGCAGTATTTT.